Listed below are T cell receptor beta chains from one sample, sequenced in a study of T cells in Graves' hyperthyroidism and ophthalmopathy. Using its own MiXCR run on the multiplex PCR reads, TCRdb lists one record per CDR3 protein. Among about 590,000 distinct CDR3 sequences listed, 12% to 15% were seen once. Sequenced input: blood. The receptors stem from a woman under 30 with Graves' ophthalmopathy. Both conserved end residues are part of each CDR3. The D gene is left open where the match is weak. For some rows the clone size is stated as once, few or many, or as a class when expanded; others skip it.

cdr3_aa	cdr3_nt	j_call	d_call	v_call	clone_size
CAWSGGTGSAQPQHF	TGTGCCTGGAGTGGGGGGACAGGGTCCGCGCAGCCCCAGCATTTT	TRBJ1-5	TRBD1	TRBV30	NA
CSAPSAAYNEQFF	TGCAGCGCCCCCAGTGCAGCCTACAATGAGCAGTTCTTC	TRBJ2-1	NA	TRBV29-1	NA
CASSWNRDRAWGYEQFF	TGCGCCAGCAGCTGGAACCGGGACAGGGCGTGGGGGTATGAGCAGTTCTTC	TRBJ2-1	TRBD1	TRBV5-1	NA
CAGSLQRTNYGYTF	TGTGCCGGCAGCTTACAACGGACGAACTATGGCTACACCTTC	TRBJ1-2	NA	TRBV7-9	once
CASSQTGSSSGANVLTF	TGTGCCAGCAGCCAGACGGGTTCCAGCTCTGGGGCCAACGTCCTGACTTTC	TRBJ2-6	NA	TRBV9	few
CASSSGQGSIGSPYF	TGTGCCAGCAGTTCCGGACAGGGGTCGATAGGGAGTCCTTACTTC	TRBJ2-5	TRBD1	TRBV28	few
CASRGLKGQNTEAFF	TGTGCCAGCAGAGGTTTAAAGGGACAGAACACTGAAGCTTTCTTT	TRBJ1-1	NA	TRBV7-9	many
CSARPRLEQFF	TGCAGTGCTAGACCCCGACTAGAACAGTTCTTC	TRBJ2-1	NA	TRBV20-1	few
CASSLTGENTEAFF	TGTGCCAGCAGCCTTACAGGGGAAAACACTGAAGCTTTCTTT	TRBJ1-1	TRBD1	TRBV11-2	many
CASSLEEETQYF	TGCGCCAGCAGCTTGGAGGAAGAGACCCAGTACTTC	TRBJ2-5	NA	TRBV5-1	many
CASSPQGERSGNTIYF	TGTGCCAGCAGTCCCCAGGGCGAACGCTCTGGAAACACCATATATTTT	TRBJ1-3	NA	TRBV5-5	NA
CASSLLAGGHHTDTQYF	TGTGCCAGTAGTTTGCTAGCGGGAGGGCATCACACAGATACGCAGTATTTT	TRBJ2-3	TRBD2	TRBV19	NA
CASSPPGPSYEQYF	TGTGCCAGCAGCCCCCCCGGGCCCTCGTACGAGCAGTACTTC	TRBJ2-7	NA	TRBV7-2	NA
CASSEWMGSGANVLTF	TGTGCCAGCAGTGAATGGATGGGCTCGGGGGCCAACGTCCTGACTTTC	TRBJ2-6	NA	TRBV6-1	many
CATSPLAGKQFF	TGTGCCACCAGCCCTCTAGCGGGAAAGCAGTTCTTC	TRBJ2-1	TRBD2	TRBV15	NA
CASSRRIIPPNEQFF	TGCGCCAGCAGCCGACGGATCATACCCCCGAATGAGCAGTTCTTC	TRBJ2-1	NA	TRBV4-1	few
CSAVDRVFYNEQSF	TGCAGTGCTGTTGACAGGGTCTTCTACAATGAGCAGTCCTTC	TRBJ2-1	TRBD1	TRBV20-1	few
CATSDRLAGEAYEQFF	TGTGCCACCAGTGATCGCTTAGCGGGAGAAGCGTATGAGCAGTTCTTC	TRBJ2-1	TRBD2	TRBV24-1	many
CASSQVIGLAGETQYF	TGTGCCAGCAGCCAAGTCATCGGACTAGCGGGAGAGACCCAGTACTTC	TRBJ2-5	TRBD2	TRBV4-2	few
CASSMEGYSGRAGNEQFF	TGTGCCAGTAGTATGGAGGGGTATAGCGGGAGGGCAGGCAATGAGCAGTTCTTC	TRBJ2-1	TRBD2	TRBV19	many
CAWNLAVNTEAFF	TGTGCCTGGAACCTGGCCGTGAACACTGAAGCTTTCTTT	TRBJ1-1	NA	TRBV30	many
CASSLASSDYEQYF	TGTGCCAGCAGCTTAGCCTCAAGTGATTACGAGCAGTACTTC	TRBJ2-7	NA	TRBV7-9	NA
CSVEETAGGQYNEQFF	TGCAGCGTTGAAGAAACTGCGGGAGGCCAATACAATGAGCAGTTCTTC	TRBJ2-1	TRBD2	TRBV29-1	NA
CASSPEIGYEQYF	TGCGCCAGCAGCCCCGAGATTGGGTACGAGCAGTACTTC	TRBJ2-7	NA	TRBV5-1	many
CASSYSTVSGGADTEAFF	TGTGCCAGCAGTTACTCGACTGTCTCAGGGGGCGCGGACACTGAAGCTTTCTTT	TRBJ1-1	TRBD1	TRBV6-2/TRBV6-3	many
CASRPGTGTEQYF	TGTGCCAGCAGACCCGGGACAGGGACCGAGCAGTACTTC	TRBJ2-7	TRBD1	TRBV7-8	NA
CASSRWVGDTEAFF	TGCGCCAGCAGCCGCTGGGTGGGGGACACTGAAGCTTTCTTT	TRBJ1-1	NA	TRBV4-1	many
CASSPFATGVSGNTIYF	TGTGCCAGCAGCCCCTTTGCTACAGGGGTCTCTGGAAACACCATATATTTT	TRBJ1-3	TRBD1	TRBV9	few
CASSLNGIALQETQYF	TGTGCCAGCAGCTTAAACGGGATAGCCCTACAAGAGACCCAGTACTTC	TRBJ2-5	NA	TRBV7-2	many
CASSPLKGRTNEQFF	TGTGCCAGCTCACCGCTGAAGGGCCGGACCAATGAGCAGTTCTTC	TRBJ2-1	NA	TRBV18	many
CASSWQLDTTYEQYF	TGTGCCAGTAGTTGGCAGTTGGACACCACCTACGAGCAGTACTTC	TRBJ2-7	NA	TRBV19	few
CASSTGGADYGYTF	TGTGCCAGCAGTACAGGGGGCGCAGACTATGGCTACACCTTC	TRBJ1-2	TRBD1	TRBV28	many
CASSWRLAGNEQFF	TGTGCCAGCAGTTGGCGACTAGCGGGGAATGAGCAGTTCTTC	TRBJ2-1	TRBD2	TRBV27	many
CATTTGANQPQHF	TGTGCCACCACGACAGGGGCTAATCAGCCCCAGCATTTT	TRBJ1-5	TRBD1	TRBV27	few
CASSPPDSFSYEQYF	TGTGCCAGCAGCCCTCCCGACAGCTTCTCCTACGAGCAGTACTTC	TRBJ2-7	NA	TRBV9	NA